This T cell receptor beta chain was profiled in a study of blood T cell repertoires in COVID-19. In the study overall: The United States, Italy and Spain provided the acute and convalescent COVID-19 samples.

The germline V gene has CDR1 ENHRY and CDR2 SYGVKD. V shed 4 bases, J shed 3 bases, and the junction held 2 bases outside the gene matches. The CDR3 contains 14 residues. Concerning this clone: The sample has other DNA sequences that encode this CDR3 too.

In the original analysis: Reference gene primer amplification gave estimated nucleated cell counts. Some clones are missing from TCRdb's copy, which holds only in-frame ones; the method was immunoSEQ multiplex PCR. V and J calls and clone size are as listed in that table; D and trimming were resolved from the DNA. The sample holds about 130,000 clones, about four fifths seen once. The clonotype comes from a woman in her sixties or seventies with acute or convalescent COVID-19. The sequenced sample consisted of peripheral blood. The J gene is TRBJ1-2, the V gene TRBV10-3; 10 positions match TRBD1. CDR3 nucleotides: TGTGCCATCAGTGTTGGACAGGGGGACTATGGCTACACCTTC. Residues: CAISVGQGDYGYTF.